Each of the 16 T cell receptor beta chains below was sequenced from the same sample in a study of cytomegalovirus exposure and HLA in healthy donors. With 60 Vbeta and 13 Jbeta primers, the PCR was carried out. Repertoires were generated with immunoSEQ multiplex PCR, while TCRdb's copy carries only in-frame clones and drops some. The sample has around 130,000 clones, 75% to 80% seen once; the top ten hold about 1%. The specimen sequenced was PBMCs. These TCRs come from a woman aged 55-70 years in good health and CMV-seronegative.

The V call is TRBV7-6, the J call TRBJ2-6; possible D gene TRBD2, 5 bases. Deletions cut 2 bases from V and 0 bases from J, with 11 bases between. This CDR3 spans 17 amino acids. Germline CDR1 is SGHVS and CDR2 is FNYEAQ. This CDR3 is CASSLSVGSSGANVLTF. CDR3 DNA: TGTGCCAGCAGCTTATCGGTGGGGAGCTCTGGGGCCAACGTCCTGACTTTC.

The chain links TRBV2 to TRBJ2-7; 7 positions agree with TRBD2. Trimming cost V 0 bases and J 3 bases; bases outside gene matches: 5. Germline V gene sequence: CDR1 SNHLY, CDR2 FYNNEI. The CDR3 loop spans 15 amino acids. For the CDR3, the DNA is TGTGCCAGCAGTGAAGCCTTAACGGGAGGCTACGAGCAGTACTTC. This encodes CASSEALTGGYEQYF.

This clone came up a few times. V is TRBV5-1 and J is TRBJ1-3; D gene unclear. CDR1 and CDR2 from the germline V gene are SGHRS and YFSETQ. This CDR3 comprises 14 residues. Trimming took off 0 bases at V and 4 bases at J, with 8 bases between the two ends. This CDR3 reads CASSLASGGNTIYF. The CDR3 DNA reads TGCGCCAGCAGCTTGGCCTCGGGGGGAAACACCATATATTTT.

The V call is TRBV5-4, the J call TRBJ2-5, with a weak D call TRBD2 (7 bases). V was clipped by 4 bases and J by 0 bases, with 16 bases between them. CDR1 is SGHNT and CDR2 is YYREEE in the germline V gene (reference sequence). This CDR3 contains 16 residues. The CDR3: CASSPPRGGYQETQYF. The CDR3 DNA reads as TGTGCCAGCAGCCCACCGAGGGGGGGCTACCAAGAGACCCAGTACTTC.

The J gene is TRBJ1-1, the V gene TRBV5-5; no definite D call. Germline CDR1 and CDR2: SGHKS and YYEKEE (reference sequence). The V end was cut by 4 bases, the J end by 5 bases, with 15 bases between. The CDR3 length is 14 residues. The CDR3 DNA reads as TGTGCCAGCAGCAGACGGACCGGAGGAACTGAAGCTTTCTTT. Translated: CASSRRTGGTEAFF.

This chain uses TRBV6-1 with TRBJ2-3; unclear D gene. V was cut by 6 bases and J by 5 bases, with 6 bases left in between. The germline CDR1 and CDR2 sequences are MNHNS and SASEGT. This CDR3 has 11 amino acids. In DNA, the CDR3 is TGTGCCAGCAGCGGTCGAGATACGCAGTATTTT. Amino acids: CASSGRDTQYF.

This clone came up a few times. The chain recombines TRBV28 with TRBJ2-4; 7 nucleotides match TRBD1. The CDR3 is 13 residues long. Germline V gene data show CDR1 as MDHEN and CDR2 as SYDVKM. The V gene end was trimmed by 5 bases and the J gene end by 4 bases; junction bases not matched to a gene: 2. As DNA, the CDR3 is TGTGCCAGCAGTGGGACAGTTAAAAACATTCAGTACTTC. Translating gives CASSGTVKNIQYF.

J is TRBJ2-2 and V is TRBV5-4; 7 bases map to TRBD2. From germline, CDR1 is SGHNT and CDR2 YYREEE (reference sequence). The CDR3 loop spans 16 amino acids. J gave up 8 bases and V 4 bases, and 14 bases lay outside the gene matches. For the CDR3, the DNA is TGTGCCAGCAGCCCCCGGGGTGGGACTACCTGGGGGGAGCTGTTTTTT. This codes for CASSPRGGTTWGELFF.

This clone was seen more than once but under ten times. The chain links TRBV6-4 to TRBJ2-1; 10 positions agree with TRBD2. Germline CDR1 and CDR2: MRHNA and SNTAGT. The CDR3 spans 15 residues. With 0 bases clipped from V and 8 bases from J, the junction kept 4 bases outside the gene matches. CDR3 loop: CASSDSLAGVDEQFF. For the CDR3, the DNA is TGTGCCAGCAGTGACTCTCTAGCGGGAGTTGATGAGCAGTTCTTC.

The CDR3 loop is CASRDRGRGSYEQYF. The CDR3 DNA reads TGTGCCAGCAGAGACAGGGGGCGAGGGTCCTACGAGCAGTACTTC. The genes are TRBV11-2 and TRBJ2-7, with TRBD1 identical over 10 bases. Trimming at V came to 6 bases and at J to 1 base, leaving 6 bases not matched to a gene. The CDR3 length is 15 residues. Germline lookup yields CDR1 SGHAT and CDR2 FQNNGV.

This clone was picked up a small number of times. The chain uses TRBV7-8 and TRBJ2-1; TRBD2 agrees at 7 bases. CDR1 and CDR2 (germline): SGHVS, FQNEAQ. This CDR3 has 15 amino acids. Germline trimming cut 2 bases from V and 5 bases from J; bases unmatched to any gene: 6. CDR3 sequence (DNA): TGTGCCAGCAGCTTACGGCTAGCGGAGAACAATGAGCAGTTCTTC. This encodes CASSLRLAENNEQFF.

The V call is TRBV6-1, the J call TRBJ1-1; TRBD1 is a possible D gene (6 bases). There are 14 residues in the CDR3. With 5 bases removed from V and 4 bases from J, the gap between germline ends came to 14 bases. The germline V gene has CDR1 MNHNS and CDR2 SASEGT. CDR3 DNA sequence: TGTGCCAGCAGTCATACAGGGTCGGCCACTGAAGCTTTCTTT. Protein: CASSHTGSATEAFF.

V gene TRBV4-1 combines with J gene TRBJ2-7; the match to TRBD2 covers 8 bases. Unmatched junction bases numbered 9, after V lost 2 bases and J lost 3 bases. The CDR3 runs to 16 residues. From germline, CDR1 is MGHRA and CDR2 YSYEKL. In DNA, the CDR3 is TGCGCCAGCAGCCAAACAAGACTAGCGACTAACTACGAGCAGTACTTC. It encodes CASSQTRLATNYEQYF.

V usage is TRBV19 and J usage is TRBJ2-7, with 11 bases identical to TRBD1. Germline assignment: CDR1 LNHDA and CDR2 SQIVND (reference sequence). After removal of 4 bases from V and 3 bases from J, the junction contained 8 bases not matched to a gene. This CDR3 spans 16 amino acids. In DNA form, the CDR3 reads TGTGCCAGTAGTAAGGGCGGGACAGGGGGGTTCTACGAGCAGTACTTC. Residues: CASSKGGTGGFYEQYF. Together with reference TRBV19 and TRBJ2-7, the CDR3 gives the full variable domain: DGGITQSPKYLFRKEGQNVTLSCEQNLNHDAMYWYRQDPGQGLRLIYYSQIVNDFQKGDIAEGYSVSREKKESFPLTVTSAQKNPTAFYLCASSKGGTGGFYEQYFGPGTRLTVT.

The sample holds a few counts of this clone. CDR3 coding DNA: TGTGCCTGGAGTCCCCCCGGGACTAGGAGCGCTGAAGCTTTCTTT. It codes for CAWSPPGTRSAEAFF. V gene TRBV30 combines with J gene TRBJ1-1; D possibly corresponds to TRBD1 (5 bases). Deletions cut 2 bases from V and 6 bases from J, with 19 bases between. CDR1 and CDR2 (germline): GTSNPN, SVGIG (reference sequence). The CDR3 spans 15 residues.

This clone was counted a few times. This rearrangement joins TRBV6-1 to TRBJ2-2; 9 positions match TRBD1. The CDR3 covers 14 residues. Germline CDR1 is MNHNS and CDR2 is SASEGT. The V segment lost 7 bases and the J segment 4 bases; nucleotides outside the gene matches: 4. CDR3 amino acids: CASIPGQGTGELFF. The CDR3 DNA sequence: TGTGCCAGCATCCCGGGACAGGGCACCGGGGAGCTGTTTTTT.